The clone carrying this TCR beta chain was seen a few times. The antigen is unknown. Quantitative 5'-RACE with molecular barcodes generated TCR beta libraries. TCRdb reprocessed the 5' RACE reads via MiXCR and lists one record per CDR3 protein. The data show 250,000 to 400,000 distinct CDR3 sequences, 11% seen once. This sample is part of a study of CD8 T cells in ankylosing spondylitis. Trimming shortened V by 5 bases and J by 2 bases, and 12 bases separated the two germline ends. The length of the CDR3 is 14 residues. Germline CDR1 SGHRS, CDR2 YFSETQ. Study outcomes and limitations: The authors reported significant enrichment of disease-linked clones in matched ankylosing spondylitis synovial fluid. A subset of motif variants has previously been described in the synovial fluid and blood of reactive arthritis. A TCR beta motif of fewer than ten highly homologous variants seemed to mark ankylosing spondylitis blood.

The TCR was taken from a female donor with ankylosing spondylitis or in good health (not recorded which). The sample consisted of blood, either unsorted or a sorted T cell fraction (not recorded which). The chain joins TRBV5-1 to TRBJ2-3; D remains unclear. The chain's CDR3 is CASRTETPTDTQYF. The CDR3 DNA follows: TGCGCCAGCAGGACCGAGACCCCCACAGATACGCAGTATTTT.